The entry below gives a single TCR beta chain sequence along with its context. The clone's antigen remains unknown. No much larger clonotype is one base removed from it; base qualities were not supplied. The sequencer was an Illumina HiSeq 1500. The public reads were run again by TCRdb, first through fastp at Q25 and then through MiXCR, and only productive beta chains were kept. CDR3 protein sequences are deduplicated, and each keeps its most common genes and DNA. A total of about 900,000 distinct CDR3 sequences appear in this sample, under 40% of them only once. The ten largest make up roughly 13% of the sample. This entry belongs to a study of T cell repertoires in cytomegalovirus infection (dated by TCRdb to the late 2010s). Study-level background: Alongside well-studied HLA-B-restricted epitopes, the peptide stimulations were aimed at recently identified HLA-C-restricted CMV epitopes, whose presentation resists viral immunomodulation. Because public TCR beta signatures pointed to carriage of CMV infection together with the matching HLA type, the HLA type of each donor mattered for the analysis.

What the authors observed across the whole study: Carriers of CMV infection plus the relevant HLA type were discriminated by the cumulative frequency of public TCR beta family members in the study cohort and in an independent approximately 340-donor cohort. The ex vivo response was dominated by HLA-C-restricted CMV-specific TCR beta clonotypes, which also provided the single most frequent clonotype in two of eight donors.

Read against the paper, the sample's treatment or condition label means: in vitro stimulation with specific CMV peptide epitopes to enrich CMV-specific T cells. The V end loses 0 bases and the J end loses 4 bases, and a stretch of 12 bases separates them. The CDR3, cysteine through phenylalanine, is 15 amino acids long. This entry keeps only the CDR3 DNA: 45 bases, framed from base 1. CDR1 and CDR2, looked up from the germline V gene (reference sequence), are LNHNV and YYDKDF. The sequence came from a human donor in good health (CMV status not recorded). Some clones in this sample may be carry-over from other donors' samples. Sample: cultured CD8+ T cells from PBMCs, taken from culture after CMV antigen stimulation. This chain is built from TRBV15 and TRBJ2-5; no D gene call is confident. The sequenced DNA is TGTGCCACCAGCAGAGATAGGTCCGCTGCAGAGACCCAGTACTTC. Its amino acids are CATSRDRSAAETQYF.